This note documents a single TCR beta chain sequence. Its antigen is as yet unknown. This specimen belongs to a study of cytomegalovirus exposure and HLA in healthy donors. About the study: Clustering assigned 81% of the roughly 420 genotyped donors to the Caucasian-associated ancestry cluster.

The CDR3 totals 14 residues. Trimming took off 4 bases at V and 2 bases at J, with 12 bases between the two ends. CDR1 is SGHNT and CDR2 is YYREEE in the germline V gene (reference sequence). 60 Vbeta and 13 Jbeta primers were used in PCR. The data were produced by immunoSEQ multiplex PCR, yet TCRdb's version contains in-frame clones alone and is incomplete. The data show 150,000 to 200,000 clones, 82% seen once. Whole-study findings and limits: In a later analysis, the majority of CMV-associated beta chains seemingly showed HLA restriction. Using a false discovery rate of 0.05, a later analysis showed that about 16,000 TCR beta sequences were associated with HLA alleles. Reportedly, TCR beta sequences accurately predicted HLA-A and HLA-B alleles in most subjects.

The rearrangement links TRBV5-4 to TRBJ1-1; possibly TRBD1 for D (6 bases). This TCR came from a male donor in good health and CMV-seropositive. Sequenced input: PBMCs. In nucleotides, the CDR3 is TGTGCCAGCAGCGCACAGGGTATTAACACTGAAGCTTTCTTT. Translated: CASSAQGINTEAFF.